Each of the 25 T cell receptor beta chains below was sequenced from the same sample in a study of cytomegalovirus exposure and HLA in healthy donors. Here immunoSEQ multiplex PCR was the method, and the copy in TCRdb shows in-frame clones only, minus some. The profile covers 55,000 to 65,000 clones, with about 92% appearing a single time and 0.85% to 1.2% taken by the ten largest. Sequenced sample: PBMCs. These receptors were obtained from a man between 18 and 29 years old in good health and CMV-seronegative.

This clone was seen a handful of times. The chain has TRBV4-1 and TRBJ2-5; a possible D gene is TRBD2 (6 bases). CDR3 length: 15 amino acids. CDR1 is MGHRA, CDR2 YSYEKL, per germline. The V end was cut by 4 bases, the J end by 5 bases, with 17 bases between. The CDR3 reads CASSPVEGVVETQYF. CDR3 coding DNA: TGCGCCAGCAGCCCGGTGGAGGGAGTCGTGGAGACCCAGTACTTC.

The chain couples TRBV19 to TRBJ2-7; D is unresolved. The germline V and J ends were trimmed by 6 bases and 9 bases, with 18 bases remaining between them. Looked up from germline, CDR1 is LNHDA and CDR2 is SQIVND (reference sequence). CDR3 length equals 13 residues. The CDR3 loop is CASRKNLGAVQYF. The CDR3 DNA follows: TGTGCCAGTAGGAAAAACCTAGGCGCGGTGCAGTACTTC.

The genes are TRBV6-1 and TRBJ2-7; 7 nucleotides agree with TRBD1. The CDR3 covers 13 residues. The junction had 7 bases not matched to a gene; V was cut back by 5 bases and J by 6 bases. CDR1 and CDR2 (germline): MNHNS, SASEGT. In DNA, the CDR3 is TGTGCCAGCAGTCCGGGCCCAGGGGGCGAGCAGTACTTC. It yields the protein CASSPGPGGEQYF.

The chain has TRBV2 and TRBJ2-5, with D possibly TRBD1 on 6 matching bases. V lost 6 bases and J 4 bases, leaving 21 bases between the germline ends. There are 16 residues in the CDR3. Germline CDR1 SNHLY, CDR2 FYNNEI. As DNA, the CDR3 is TGTGCCAGCAGCCGACAGGACCGCCACGACCGAGAGACCCAGTACTTC. Translation gives CASSRQDRHDRETQYF.

The chain joins TRBV2 to TRBJ1-4; tentatively, D is TRBD1 (5 bases). Trimming stripped 6 bases from V and 4 bases from J, with 6 bases between. Germline-derived CDR1 and CDR2 are SNHLY and FYNNEI. The CDR3 covers 12 residues. CDR3 amino acids: CASRDSNEKLFF. DNA of the CDR3: TGTGCCAGCAGAGACAGTAATGAAAAACTGTTTTTT.

A word on this clone: This is likely a read error, given that the CDR3 carries no conserved phenylalanine or tryptophan at its end. Because the CDR3's place on the DNA is in doubt, the DNA is left out and the CDR3 is given as listed by TCRdb. The rearrangement links TRBV10-3 to TRBJ2-7; TRBD2 is the table's D call, not checked against the DNA. The CDR3 numbers 9 amino acids, ends counted. Per germline, CDR1 ENHRY and CDR2 SYGVKD. The chain's CDR3 is CAILGSASA.

The rearrangement links TRBV13 to TRBJ2-7, with 9 bases fitting TRBD1. The CDR3 contains 14 residues. Germline V gives CDR1 PRHDT, CDR2 FYEKMQ (reference sequence). V shed 4 bases and J 5 bases; nucleotides not matched to a gene: 6. The CDR3 sequence is CASSSPTGGHEQYF. Written as DNA, the CDR3 is TGTGCCAGCAGCTCCCCGACAGGGGGGCACGAGCAGTACTTC.

The CDR3 reads CASSISPYEQYF. In DNA, the CDR3 is TGTGCCAGCAGTATCTCCCCGTACGAGCAGTACTTC. V is TRBV6-5 and J is TRBJ2-7; D is ambiguous. Germline V gives CDR1 MNHEY, CDR2 SVGAGI. The CDR3 sequence is 12 residues long. V was shortened by 5 bases and J by 4 bases, with 9 bases between the two germline ends.

The chain recombines TRBV6-6 with TRBJ2-2; 10 positions agree with TRBD2. The CDR3 extends over 16 amino acids. CDR1 is MNHNY and CDR2 is SVGAGI in the germline V gene (reference sequence). Trimming took 5 bases from V and 7 from J; bases not matched to a gene: 10. The CDR3 DNA follows: TGTGCCAGCAGTGCTTCCGGGACTAGCGACGTCGGGGAGCTGTTTTTT. Protein product: CASSASGTSDVGELFF.

V usage is TRBV4-1 and J usage is TRBJ2-1, with D perhaps TRBD2 (5 bases). Deletions cut 0 bases from V and 12 bases from J, with 12 bases between. The germline V gene encodes CDR1 MGHRA and CDR2 YSYEKL. The CDR3 spans 13 residues. This CDR3 is CASSQDFRTGQFF. In DNA form, the CDR3 reads TGCGCCAGCAGCCAAGATTTCAGGACTGGGCAGTTCTTC.

The chain joins TRBV2 to TRBJ2-1, with 8 bases matching TRBD2. Germline CDR1 is SNHLY and CDR2 is FYNNEI. V shed 5 bases and J 0 bases; nucleotides not matched to a gene: 3. The CDR3 is made up of 15 amino acids. CDR3 nucleotide sequence: TGTGCCAGCAGTCCCGGGACTAGCTCCTACAATGAGCAGTTCTTC. Protein sequence: CASSPGTSSYNEQFF.

The rearrangement joins TRBV6-1 to TRBJ2-5; D not certain. This CDR3 has 14 amino acids. Trimming cost V 8 bases and J 2 bases, with 15 bases left between them. Germline V gene sequence: CDR1 MNHNS, CDR2 SASEGT. In nucleotides, the CDR3 is TGTGCCAGCGAGGTTAGTTCACTTCAAGAGACCCAGTACTTC. It specifies CASEVSSLQETQYF.

This chain uses TRBV10-3 with TRBJ2-5, with a weak D call TRBD1 (6 bases). Germline CDR1 reads ENHRY; CDR2 reads SYGVKD. This CDR3 is built from 15 residues. Trimming took 2 bases from V and 2 from J, leaving 12 bases between them. CDR3 DNA sequence: TGTGCCATCAGTGAGCGGGCAGGGGTGCAAGAGACCCAGTACTTC. This codes for CAISERAGVQETQYF.

The rearrangement joins TRBV18 to TRBJ2-2; a possible D gene is TRBD1 (7 bases). The germline V and J ends were trimmed by 3 bases and 2 bases, with 13 bases remaining between them. Germline V gene data show CDR1 as KGHSH and CDR2 as LQKENI. The CDR3 loop spans 16 amino acids. CDR3 protein: CASSPRGTANTGELFF. The CDR3 DNA reads TGTGCCAGCTCACCCCGCGGGACAGCCAACACCGGGGAGCTGTTTTTT.

In DNA, the CDR3 is TGTGCCAGTAGTCAACAGGGGCTGATCTACGAGCAGTACTTC. Translated: CASSQQGLIYEQYF. J is TRBJ2-7 and V is TRBV19, with 7 nucleotides matching TRBD1. Germline values: CDR1 LNHDA, CDR2 SQIVND (reference sequence). CDR3 length equals 14 residues. The V and J ends lost 5 bases and 3 bases, in that order; junction bases with no gene match: 7.

J is TRBJ2-7 and V is TRBV9; possible D gene TRBD2, 6 bases. The length of the CDR3 is 17 residues. The germline gives CDR1 SGDLS, CDR2 YYNGEE. V lost 0 bases, J lost 6 bases, and 22 bases lay in between. DNA of the CDR3: TGTGCCAGCAGCGTAGGCGAGGCCGGGACGCGGGGTAGCGAGCAGTACTTC. Translation: CASSVGEAGTRGSEQYF.

This CDR3 reads CASSWTGTGELFF. CDR3 bases: TGCGCCAGCAGCTGGACGGGGACCGGGGAGCTGTTTTTT. The V gene is TRBV5-1, the J gene TRBJ2-2; perhaps TRBD2 as D (5 bases). Germline V gene data show CDR1 as SGHRS and CDR2 as YFSETQ. V was shortened by 3 bases and J by 5 bases, with 8 bases between the two germline ends. The CDR3 length is 13 residues.

The chain recombines TRBV5-4 with TRBJ2-7, with unresolved D. V gave up 0 bases and J gave up 0 bases, with 10 bases separating them. The CDR3 has 15 residues. CDR1 and CDR2 (germline): SGHNT, YYREEE (reference sequence). CDR3 sequence (DNA): TGTGCCAGCAGCTTGGGCTACCATAGCTCCTACGAGCAGTACTTC. It codes for CASSLGYHSSYEQYF.

The genes are TRBV27 and TRBJ2-1, with 7 bases lining up with TRBD2. This CDR3 has 14 amino acids. After removal of 5 bases from V and 6 bases from J, the junction contained 7 bases not matched to a gene. Germline V gene lookup returns CDR1 MNHEY and CDR2 SMNVEV (reference sequence). The CDR3 reads CASSNSGTRNEQFF. The CDR3 coding sequence is TGTGCCAGCAGTAACAGCGGGACTCGCAATGAGCAGTTCTTC.

J is TRBJ2-7 and V is TRBV29-1; 8 bases line up with TRBD1. Germline V gene data show CDR1 as SQVTM and CDR2 as ANQGSEA. The CDR3 covers 13 residues. J lost 4 bases, V lost 6 bases, and 8 bases had no gene match. The CDR3 protein is CSVEDRVSYEQYF. DNA for the CDR3: TGCAGCGTAGAGGACAGGGTGTCGTACGAGCAGTACTTC.

The chain links TRBV15 to TRBJ2-1, with TRBD2 matching 11 bases. Germline-derived CDR1 and CDR2 are LNHNV and YYDKDF (reference sequence). V lost 4 bases to trimming and J lost 0 bases; unmatched junction nucleotides: 5. There are 17 residues in the CDR3. The CDR3 is CATSILAGALSYNEQFF. The CDR3 DNA is TGTGCCACCAGCATACTAGCGGGAGCCCTCTCCTACAATGAGCAGTTCTTC.

The chain employs TRBV6-1 and TRBJ1-2; 7 nucleotides line up with TRBD1. V dropped 5 bases and J dropped 0; count of bases not matched to a gene: 3. CDR1 is MNHNS, CDR2 SASEGT, per germline. CDR3 length: 14 amino acids. In DNA, the CDR3 is TGTGCCAGCAGTTCCGGGACAGCTAACTATGGCTACACCTTC. Translation gives CASSSGTANYGYTF.

This chain connects TRBV6-5 to TRBJ2-3; 10 nucleotides agree with TRBD1. This CDR3 is built from 16 residues. Germline CDR1 reads MNHEY; CDR2 reads SVGAGI. The junction had 3 bases not matched to a gene; V was cut back by 2 bases and J by 1 base. The CDR3 coding sequence is TGTGCCAGCAGTTACACCGGGACAGGGGGCACAGATACGCAGTATTTT. Its protein product is CASSYTGTGGTDTQYF.

This clone was picked up one time. The chain joins TRBV6-5 to TRBJ2-1, with 9 nucleotides matching TRBD2. Germline lookup yields CDR1 MNHEY and CDR2 SVGAGI. Germline trimming cut 2 bases from V and 3 bases from J; bases unmatched to any gene: 5. This CDR3 has 16 amino acids. DNA of the CDR3: TGTGCCAGCAGTTACGGGGGACTAGCAGACTACAATGAGCAGTTCTTC. Protein: CASSYGGLADYNEQFF.

This chain uses TRBV15 with TRBJ2-4; the D gene is possibly TRBD2 (5 bases). Trimming cost V 3 bases and J 4 bases, with 25 bases left between them. Germline V gives CDR1 LNHNV, CDR2 YYDKDF (reference sequence). The CDR3 covers 19 residues. The CDR3 DNA reads TGTGCCACCAGCAGGGCCCGAGTCGGGGTGAGGTTGGGTAAAAACATTCAGTACTTC. Translated: CATSRARVGVRLGKNIQYF.